This T cell receptor beta chain was documented in a study of beta chain features in type 1 diabetes. Study as a whole: Across all samples, approximately 99 million sorted cells were examined. Overall study findings and caveats: TCRB CDR3 length was moderately but significantly reduced in all four CD4+ subsets of Type 1 diabetes patients.

A CD45RO/CCR7/CD25/CD127/CD95/CD27 panel sorted naive, central memory, regulatory and stem cell-like memory CD4+ cells. All of the sorted populations showed purity greater than 95%. A note on this clone: Its antigen is currently unknown.

Reverse transcription of all isolated RNA meant that expressed TCRB transcripts were sequenced. The protocol was immunoSEQ multiplex PCR, while the TCRdb copy is restricted to in-frame clones and leaves out a portion. The sample consists of 250,000 to 300,000 clones, less than 30% of them appearing once. V shed 6 bases, J shed 4 bases, and the junction held 11 bases outside the gene matches. Germline-derived CDR1 and CDR2 are SGHTA and FQGNSA. The CDR3 loop spans 17 amino acids. The clonotype originates from a woman under 40 with type 1 diabetes. Sequencing was performed on naive CD4+ T cells from blood. The chain employs TRBV7-2 and TRBJ2-1; 11 positions agree with TRBD2. The CDR3, as DNA: TGTGCCAGCAGTCAGCCAGTAGCGGGAGGGCCATACAATGAGCAGTTCTTC. Protein sequence: CASSQPVAGGPYNEQFF.